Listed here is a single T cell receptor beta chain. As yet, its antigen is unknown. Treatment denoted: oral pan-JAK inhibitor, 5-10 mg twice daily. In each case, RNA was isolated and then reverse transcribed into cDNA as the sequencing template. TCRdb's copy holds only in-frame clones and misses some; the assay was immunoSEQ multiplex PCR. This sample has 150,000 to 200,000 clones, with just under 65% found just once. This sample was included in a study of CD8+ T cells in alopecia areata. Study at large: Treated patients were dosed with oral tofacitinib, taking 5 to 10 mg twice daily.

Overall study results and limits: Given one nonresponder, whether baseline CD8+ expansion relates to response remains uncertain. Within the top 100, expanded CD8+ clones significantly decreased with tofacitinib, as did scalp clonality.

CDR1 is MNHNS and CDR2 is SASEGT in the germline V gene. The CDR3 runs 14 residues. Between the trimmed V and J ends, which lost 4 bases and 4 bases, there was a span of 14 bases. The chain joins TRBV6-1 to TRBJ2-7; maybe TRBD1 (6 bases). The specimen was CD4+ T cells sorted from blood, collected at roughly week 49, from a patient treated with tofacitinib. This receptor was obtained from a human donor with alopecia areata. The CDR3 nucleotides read TGTGCCAGCAGTGGGACAGTCCAAGGGTACGAGCAGTACTTC. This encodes CASSGTVQGYEQYF.